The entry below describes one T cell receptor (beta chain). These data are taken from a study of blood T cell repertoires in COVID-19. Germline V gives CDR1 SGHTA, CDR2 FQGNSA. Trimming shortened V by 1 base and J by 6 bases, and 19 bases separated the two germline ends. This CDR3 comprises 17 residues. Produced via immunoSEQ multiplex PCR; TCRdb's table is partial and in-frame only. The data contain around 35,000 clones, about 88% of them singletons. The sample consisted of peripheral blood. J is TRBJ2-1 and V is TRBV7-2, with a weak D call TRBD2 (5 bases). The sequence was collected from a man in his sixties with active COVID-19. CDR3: CASSLGLGGPHLNEQFF. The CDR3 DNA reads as TGTGCCAGCAGCTTAGGTCTGGGCGGGCCACATCTCAATGAGCAGTTCTTC.